One and the same sample provided the 13 T cell receptor beta chains below, sequenced in a study of blood T cells in healthy people across ages. The authors ran a second PCR of about 6 to 11 cycles using a sample-barcoded 5' primer and a J-beta primer mix. Via MiXCR, TCRdb re-called the 5' RACE reads, giving one row per CDR3 protein. Of about 900,000 distinct CDR3 sequences detected, 45% to 50% appear once; the ten largest clones hold roughly 13%. Material: blood. The receptor set was obtained from a man aged 30 to 45 in good health.

This clonotype was recorded many times. The V gene is TRBV29-1, the J gene TRBJ2-1; 11 bases map to TRBD2. The CDR3 runs to 14 residues. Per the germline V gene, CDR1 is SQVTM and CDR2 is ANQGSEA. With 3 bases clipped from V and 8 bases from J, the junction kept 6 bases outside the gene matches. CDR3 residues: CSVDLAGGFDEQFF. In DNA form, the CDR3 reads TGCAGCGTTGACCTAGCGGGGGGATTTGATGAGCAGTTCTTC.

This clonotype was seen many times. The chain joins TRBV12-3 or TRBV12-4 to TRBJ2-5; D unresolved. CDR3 size: 14 residues. V lost 0 bases and J 2 bases, leaving 7 bases between the germline ends. CDR3 amino acids: CASSLAGKQETQYF. The CDR3, as DNA: TGTGCCAGCAGTTTAGCGGGCAAACAAGAGACCCAGTACTTC.

The gene calls are TRBV4-1 and TRBJ2-5, with TRBD2 as a possible D gene (5 bases). The CDR3 contains 16 residues. Trimming removed 1 base from V and 2 bases from J, with 14 bases in between. Germline CDR1 MGHRA, CDR2 YSYEKL. The CDR3 reads CASSQVGSGQQETQYF. The CDR3 bases are TGCGCCAGCAGCCAAGTTGGAAGCGGTCAACAAGAGACCCAGTACTTC.

This chain connects TRBV7-9 to TRBJ2-7; 8 nucleotides agree with TRBD1. The length of the CDR3 is 15 residues. Germline loops: CDR1 SEHNR, CDR2 FQNEAQ (reference sequence). After removal of 9 bases from V and 3 bases from J, the junction contained 13 bases not matched to a gene. CDR3 region: CASVHGDRTNYEQYF. Here the CDR3 DNA reads TGTGCCAGTGTCCATGGGGACAGGACCAACTACGAGCAGTACTTC. Looking up the rest from reference TRBV7-9 and TRBJ2-7 gives the full variable domain: DTGVSQNPRHKITKRGQNVTFRCDPISEHNRLYWYRQTLGQGPEFLTYFQNEAQLEKSRLLSDRFSAERPKGSFSTLEIQRTEQGDSAMYLCASVHGDRTNYEQYFGPGTRLTVT.

V gene TRBV5-6 combines with J gene TRBJ2-7, with D maybe TRBD1 (6 bases). This CDR3 is built from 15 residues. The germline gives CDR1 SGHDT, CDR2 YYEEEE. The germline V and J ends were trimmed by 0 bases and 2 bases, with 12 bases remaining between them. The CDR3 protein is CASSLVRGSAYEQYF. In nucleotides, the CDR3 is TGTGCCAGCAGCTTGGTAAGGGGGTCGGCCTACGAGCAGTACTTC.

V gene TRBV11-3 combines with J gene TRBJ1-1; TRBD1 might be the D (5 bases). There are 11 residues in the CDR3. V lost 8 bases and J 10 bases, leaving 14 bases between the germline ends. The V gene's germline CDR1 is SGHNT and CDR2 YENEEA. As DNA, the CDR3 is TGTGCCAGCCTCCTGGCGGGGCGAGCTTTCTTT. Translating gives CASLLAGRAFF.

The V and J genes are TRBV7-9 and TRBJ2-7; 8 nucleotides line up with TRBD1. The CDR3 loop spans 18 amino acids. V shed 6 bases and J 3 bases; nucleotides not matched to a gene: 19. CDR1 is SEHNR, CDR2 FQNEAQ, per germline (reference sequence). CDR3 nucleotides: TGTGCCAGCAGTGGGACAGGAAAAAGCGACCTGCATATCTACGAGCAGTACTTC. Translation gives CASSGTGKSDLHIYEQYF.

The chain recombines TRBV4-1 with TRBJ1-1; D possibly corresponds to TRBD1 (5 bases). Trimming pared 5 bases from V and 7 bases from J, leaving 11 bases between. Germline CDR1 MGHRA, CDR2 YSYEKL. The CDR3 totals 12 residues. DNA for the CDR3: TGCGCCAGCAGCTCCTGGGGGGGTGAAGCTTTCTTT. Translating gives CASSSWGGEAFF.

V usage is TRBV7-9 and J usage is TRBJ2-7; TRBD1 matches at 7 bases. The length of the CDR3 is 15 residues. Trimming removed 5 bases from V and 2 bases from J; junction bases left unmatched: 9. Germline V gene sequence: CDR1 SEHNR, CDR2 FQNEAQ (reference sequence). Written as DNA, the CDR3 is TGTGCCAGCAGCCCTACTGACAGGGTAACCTACGAGCAGTACTTC. Translated: CASSPTDRVTYEQYF.

V is TRBV12-3 or TRBV12-4 and J is TRBJ1-1; weak D call: TRBD1 (6 bases). The CDR3 runs 15 residues. Deletions cut 4 bases from V and 1 base from J, with 13 bases between. The CDR3 spells CASSSQQGENTEAFF. CDR3 nucleotide sequence: TGTGCCAGCAGTTCGCAACAGGGCGAGAACACTGAAGCTTTCTTT.

This clonotype was seen a single time. The junction departs from germline at one end; a sequencing error may be responsible. V is TRBV29-1 and J is TRBJ2-1; perhaps TRBD2 as D (6 bases). The CDR3 covers 13 residues. Per germline, CDR1 SQVTM and CDR2 ANQGSEA. In DNA form, the CDR3 reads TGCAGCGCCCGGGACTTTCCCCCGGGTGAGCGGTTCTTC. It is translated as CSARDFPPGERFF.

This clonotype has a handful of counts. Written as DNA, the CDR3 is TGCGCCAGCAGACTTTCAACGACGCAAGAGACCCAGTACTTC. Translation: CASRLSTTQETQYF. This rearrangement joins TRBV5-1 to TRBJ2-5; no reliable D call. The CDR3 consists of 14 residues. Trimming cost V 5 bases and J 2 bases, with 13 bases left between them. Germline V CDR1 and CDR2: SGHRS, YFSETQ.

The rearrangement links TRBV30 to TRBJ2-6; 7 bases match TRBD1. This CDR3 has 12 residues. The V segment lost 8 bases and the J segment 11 bases; nucleotides outside the gene matches: 9. The germline V gene encodes CDR1 GTSNPN and CDR2 SVGIG (reference sequence). The CDR3 nucleotides are TGTGCCGGAGTGGGGACAGCTTACGTCCTGACTTTC. Encoded protein: CAGVGTAYVLTF.